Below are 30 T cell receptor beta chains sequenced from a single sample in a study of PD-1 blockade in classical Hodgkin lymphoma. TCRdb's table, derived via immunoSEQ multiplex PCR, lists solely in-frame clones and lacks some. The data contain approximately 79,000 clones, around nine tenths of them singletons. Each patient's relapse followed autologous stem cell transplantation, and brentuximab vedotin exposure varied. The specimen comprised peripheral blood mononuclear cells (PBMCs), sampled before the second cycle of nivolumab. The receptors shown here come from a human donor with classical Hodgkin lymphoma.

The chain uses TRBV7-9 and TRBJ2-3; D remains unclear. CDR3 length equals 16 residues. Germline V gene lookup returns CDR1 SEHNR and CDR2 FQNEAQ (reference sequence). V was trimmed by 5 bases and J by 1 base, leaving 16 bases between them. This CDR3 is CASSQSPRTGTDTQYF. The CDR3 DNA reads TGTGCCAGCAGCCAAAGCCCTCGGACGGGCACAGATACGCAGTATTTT.

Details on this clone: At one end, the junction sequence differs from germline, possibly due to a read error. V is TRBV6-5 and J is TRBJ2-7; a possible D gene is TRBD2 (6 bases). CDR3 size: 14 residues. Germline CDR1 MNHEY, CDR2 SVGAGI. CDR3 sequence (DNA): TGTGCCAGCAGTTACTCCGGGGCCCCGGGGGAGCAGTGCTTC. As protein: CASSYSGAPGEQCF.

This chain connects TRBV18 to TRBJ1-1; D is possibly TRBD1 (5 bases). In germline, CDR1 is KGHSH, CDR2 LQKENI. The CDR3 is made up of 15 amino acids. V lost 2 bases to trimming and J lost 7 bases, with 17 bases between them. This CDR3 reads CASSPGTLGALEAFF. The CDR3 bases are TGTGCCAGCTCACCAGGGACCCTGGGCGCTCTTGAAGCTTTCTTT.

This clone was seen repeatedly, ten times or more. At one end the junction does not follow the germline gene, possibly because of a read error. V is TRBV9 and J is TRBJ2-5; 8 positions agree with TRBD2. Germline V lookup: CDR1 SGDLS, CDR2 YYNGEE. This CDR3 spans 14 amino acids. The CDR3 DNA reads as TGTGCCAGCAGCAATGGAATGTCCGGGACTAGTTCCCACTTC. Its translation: CASSNGMSGTSSHF.

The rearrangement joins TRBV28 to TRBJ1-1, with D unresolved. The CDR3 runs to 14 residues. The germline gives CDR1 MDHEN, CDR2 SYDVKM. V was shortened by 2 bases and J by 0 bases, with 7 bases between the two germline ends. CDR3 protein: CASSLERLNTEAFF. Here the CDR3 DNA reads TGTGCCAGCAGTTTAGAAAGGTTGAACACTGAAGCTTTCTTT.

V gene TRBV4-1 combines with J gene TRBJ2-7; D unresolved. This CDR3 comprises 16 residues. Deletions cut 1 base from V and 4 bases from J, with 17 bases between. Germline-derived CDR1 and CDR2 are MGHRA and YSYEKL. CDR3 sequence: CASSQGLRRDSYEQYF. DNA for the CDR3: TGCGCCAGCAGCCAAGGCCTACGGCGCGATTCGTACGAGCAGTACTTC.

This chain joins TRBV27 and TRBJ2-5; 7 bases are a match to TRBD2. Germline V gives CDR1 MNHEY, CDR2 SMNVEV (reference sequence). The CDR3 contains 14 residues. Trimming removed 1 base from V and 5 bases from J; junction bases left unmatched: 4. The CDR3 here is CASSLLAGDETQYF. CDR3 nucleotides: TGTGCCAGCAGTTTATTGGCGGGGGATGAGACCCAGTACTTC.

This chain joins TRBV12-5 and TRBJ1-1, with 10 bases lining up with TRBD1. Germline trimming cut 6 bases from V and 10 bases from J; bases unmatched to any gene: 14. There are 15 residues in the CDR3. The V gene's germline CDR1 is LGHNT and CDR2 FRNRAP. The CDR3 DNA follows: TGTGCTAGTGGGCAAGCGTCGGACAGGGACAGGGGAGCTTTCTTT. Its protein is CASGQASDRDRGAFF.

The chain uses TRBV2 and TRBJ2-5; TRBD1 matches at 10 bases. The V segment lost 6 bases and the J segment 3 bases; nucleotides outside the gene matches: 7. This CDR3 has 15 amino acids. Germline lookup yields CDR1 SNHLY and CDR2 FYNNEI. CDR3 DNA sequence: TGTGCCAGCAGCGCTTCCGGGACAGGGGAAGAGACCCAGTACTTC. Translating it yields CASSASGTGEETQYF.

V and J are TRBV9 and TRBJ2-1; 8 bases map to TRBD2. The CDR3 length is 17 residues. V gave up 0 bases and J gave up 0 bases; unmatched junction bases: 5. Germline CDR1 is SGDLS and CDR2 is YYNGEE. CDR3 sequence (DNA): TGTGCCAGCAGCGTAGGGTATAGCGGGGTCTCCTACAATGAGCAGTTCTTC. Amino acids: CASSVGYSGVSYNEQFF.

In DNA form, the CDR3 reads TGTGCCAGCAGTTCAAGTCGCGAGCAGTACTTC. Protein sequence: CASSSSREQYF. The V call is TRBV27, the J call TRBJ2-7; D ambiguous. The germline V gene has CDR1 MNHEY and CDR2 SMNVEV (reference sequence). V lost 4 bases and J lost 6, with 7 bases in between. There are 11 residues in the CDR3.

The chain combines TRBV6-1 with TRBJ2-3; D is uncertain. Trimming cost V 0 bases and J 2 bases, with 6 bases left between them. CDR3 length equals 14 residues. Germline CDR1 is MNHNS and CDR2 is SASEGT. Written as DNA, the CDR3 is TGTGCCAGCAGTGAAGCCGGGTACACAGATACGCAGTATTTT. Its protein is CASSEAGYTDTQYF.

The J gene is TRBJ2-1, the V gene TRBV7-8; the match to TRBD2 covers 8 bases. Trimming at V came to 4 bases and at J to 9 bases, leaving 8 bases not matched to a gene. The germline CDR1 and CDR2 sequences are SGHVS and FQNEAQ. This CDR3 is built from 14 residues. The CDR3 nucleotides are TGTGCCAGCAGCTGGGGGACTAGTGGGTCTGAGCAGTTCTTC. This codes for CASSWGTSGSEQFF. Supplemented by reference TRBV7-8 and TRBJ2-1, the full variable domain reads GAGVSQSPRYKVAKRGQDVALRCDPISGHVSLFWYQQALGQGPEFLTYFQNEAQLDKSGLPSDRFFAERPEGSVSTLKIQRTQQEDSAVYLCASSWGTSGSEQFFGPGTRLTVL.

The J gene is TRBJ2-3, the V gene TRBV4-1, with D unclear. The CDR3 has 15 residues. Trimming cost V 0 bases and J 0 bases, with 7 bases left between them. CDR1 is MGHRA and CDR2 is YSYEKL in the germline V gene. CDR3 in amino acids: CASSQERSSTDTQYF. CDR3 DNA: TGCGCCAGCAGCCAAGAACGCTCTAGCACAGATACGCAGTATTTT.

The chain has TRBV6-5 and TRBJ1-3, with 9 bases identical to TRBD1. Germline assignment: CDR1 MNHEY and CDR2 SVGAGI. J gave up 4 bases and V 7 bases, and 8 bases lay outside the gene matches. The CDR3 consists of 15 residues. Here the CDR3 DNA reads TGTGCCAGCACTACCTGGGACAGGGTCGGAAACACCATATATTTT. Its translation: CASTTWDRVGNTIYF.

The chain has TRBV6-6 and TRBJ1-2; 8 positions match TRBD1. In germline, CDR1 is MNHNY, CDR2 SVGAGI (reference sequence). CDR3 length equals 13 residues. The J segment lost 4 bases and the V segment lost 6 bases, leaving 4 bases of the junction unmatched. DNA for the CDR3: TGTGCCAGCAGAACGGGACAGGTCTATGGCTACACCTTC. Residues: CASRTGQVYGYTF.

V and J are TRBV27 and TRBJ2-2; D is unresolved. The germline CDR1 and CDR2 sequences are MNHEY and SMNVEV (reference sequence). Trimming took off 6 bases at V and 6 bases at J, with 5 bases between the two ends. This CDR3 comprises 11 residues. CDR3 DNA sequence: TGTGCCAGCAGCGGTTCCGGGGAGCTGTTTTTT. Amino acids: CASSGSGELFF.

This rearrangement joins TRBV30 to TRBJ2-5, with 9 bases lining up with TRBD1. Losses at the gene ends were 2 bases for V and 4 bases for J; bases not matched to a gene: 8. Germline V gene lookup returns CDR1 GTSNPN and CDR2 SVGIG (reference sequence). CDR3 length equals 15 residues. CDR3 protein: CAWSNPTGGPETQYF. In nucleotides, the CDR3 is TGTGCCTGGAGTAATCCGACAGGGGGGCCAGAGACCCAGTACTTC.

The CDR3 loop is CATHREDQGGGTEAFF. The CDR3 DNA reads TGTGCCACCCATCGCGAGGACCAAGGGGGTGGCACTGAAGCTTTCTTT. The chain has TRBV4-2 and TRBJ1-1; the D gene is possibly TRBD1 (6 bases). The CDR3 has 16 amino acids. The V end lost 10 bases, the J end lost 4 bases, and 25 bases lay between the germline ends. Germline CDR1 and CDR2: LGHNA and YNFKEQ.

CDR3 sequence reads: CASRDQYQIGELFF. In nucleotides, the CDR3 is TGTGCCAGCAGGGACCAGTACCAAATTGGGGAGCTGTTTTTT. This chain links TRBV2 with TRBJ2-2; unclear D gene. The CDR3 contains 14 residues. Per the germline V gene, CDR1 is SNHLY and CDR2 is FYNNEI. V was trimmed by 6 bases and J by 8 bases, leaving 16 bases between them.

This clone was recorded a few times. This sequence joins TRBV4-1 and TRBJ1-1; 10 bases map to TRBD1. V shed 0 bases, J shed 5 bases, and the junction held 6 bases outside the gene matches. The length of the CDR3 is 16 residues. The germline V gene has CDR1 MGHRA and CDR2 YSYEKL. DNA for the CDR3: TGCGCCAGCAGCCAAGAGTCGGGACAGGGGCATACTGAAGCTTTCTTT. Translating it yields CASSQESGQGHTEAFF.

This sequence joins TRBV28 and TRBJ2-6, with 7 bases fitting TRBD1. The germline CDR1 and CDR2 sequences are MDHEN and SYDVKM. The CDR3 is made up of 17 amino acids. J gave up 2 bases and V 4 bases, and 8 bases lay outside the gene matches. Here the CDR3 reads CASSSETGRAGANVLTF. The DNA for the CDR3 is TGTGCCAGCAGTTCGGAGACAGGGCGGGCTGGGGCCAACGTCCTGACTTTC.

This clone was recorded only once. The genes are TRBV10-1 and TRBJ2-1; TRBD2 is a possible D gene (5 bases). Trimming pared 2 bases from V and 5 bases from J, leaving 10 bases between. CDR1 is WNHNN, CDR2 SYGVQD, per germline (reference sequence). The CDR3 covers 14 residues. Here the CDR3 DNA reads TGCGCCAGCAGTGAGCCCTCCGGGGACAATGAGCAGTTCTTC. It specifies CASSEPSGDNEQFF.

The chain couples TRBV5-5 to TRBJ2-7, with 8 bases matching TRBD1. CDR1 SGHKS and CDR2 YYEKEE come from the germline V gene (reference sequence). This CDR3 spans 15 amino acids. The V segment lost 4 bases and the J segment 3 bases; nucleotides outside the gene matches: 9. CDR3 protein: CASSPRDRQIYEQYF. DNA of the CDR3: TGTGCCAGCAGCCCCCGGGACAGGCAGATCTACGAGCAGTACTTC.

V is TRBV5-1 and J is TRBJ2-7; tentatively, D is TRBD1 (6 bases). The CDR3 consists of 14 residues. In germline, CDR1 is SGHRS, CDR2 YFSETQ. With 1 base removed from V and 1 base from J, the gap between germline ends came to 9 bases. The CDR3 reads CASSLTGLSYEQYF. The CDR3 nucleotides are TGCGCCAGCAGCTTGACAGGGCTGTCCTACGAGCAGTACTTC.

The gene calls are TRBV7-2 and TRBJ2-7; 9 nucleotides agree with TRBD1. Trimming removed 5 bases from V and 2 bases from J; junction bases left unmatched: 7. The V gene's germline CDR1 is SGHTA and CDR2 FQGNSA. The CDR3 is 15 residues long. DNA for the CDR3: TGTGCCAGCAGCCCCTGGACAGGGGCTCCCTACGAGCAGTACTTC. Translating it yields CASSPWTGAPYEQYF.

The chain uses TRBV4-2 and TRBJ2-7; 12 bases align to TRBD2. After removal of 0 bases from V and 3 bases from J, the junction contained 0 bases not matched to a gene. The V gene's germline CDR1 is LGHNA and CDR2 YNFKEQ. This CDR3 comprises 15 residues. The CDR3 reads CASSQELAGGYEQYF. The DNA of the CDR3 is TGTGCCAGCAGCCAAGAACTAGCGGGAGGCTACGAGCAGTACTTC.

CDR3 DNA: TGCAGCATTAGACAGGGGAACTCTGGGGCCAACGTCCTGACTTTC. As protein: CSIRQGNSGANVLTF. The chain recombines TRBV29-1 with TRBJ2-6; 8 nucleotides align to TRBD1. V was pared by 8 bases and J by 0 bases, with 6 bases of the junction left unmatched. CDR1 and CDR2 from the germline V gene are SQVTM and ANQGSEA. The CDR3 spans 15 residues.

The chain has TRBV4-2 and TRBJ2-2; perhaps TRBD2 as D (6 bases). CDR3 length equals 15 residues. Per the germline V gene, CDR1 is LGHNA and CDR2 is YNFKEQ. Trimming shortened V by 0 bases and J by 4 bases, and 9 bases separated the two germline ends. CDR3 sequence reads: CASSQDGSRTGELFF. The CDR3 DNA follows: TGTGCCAGCAGCCAAGACGGGAGTCGCACCGGGGAGCTGTTTTTT.

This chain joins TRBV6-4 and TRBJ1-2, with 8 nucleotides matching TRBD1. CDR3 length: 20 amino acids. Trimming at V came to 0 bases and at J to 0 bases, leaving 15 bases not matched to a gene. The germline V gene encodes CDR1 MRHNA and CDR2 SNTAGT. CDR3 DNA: TGTGCCAGCAGTGACTCGACCCGGACAGGGCTCGGGCGCGCTAACTATGGCTACACCTTC. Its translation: CASSDSTRTGLGRANYGYTF.